This T cell receptor beta chain was identified in a study of blood T cell repertoires in COVID-19. V shed 6 bases, J shed 5 bases, and the junction held 5 bases outside the gene matches. This CDR3 comprises 13 residues. Germline loops: CDR1 MNHEY, CDR2 SVGAGI. Measured with immunoSEQ multiplex PCR; TCRdb has only the in-frame clones, and not every one. The table lists approximately 150,000 clones, more than 75% of them singletons, with 4.5% to 6% in the top ten. This sequence originates from a human donor in a cohort sampled during active COVID-19. V usage is TRBV6-5 and J usage is TRBJ2-7, with 9 bases that match TRBD1. Sequencing used peripheral blood. Here the CDR3 reads CASRWTGVDEQYF. As DNA, the CDR3 is TGTGCCAGCAGGTGGACAGGGGTGGACGAGCAGTACTTC.